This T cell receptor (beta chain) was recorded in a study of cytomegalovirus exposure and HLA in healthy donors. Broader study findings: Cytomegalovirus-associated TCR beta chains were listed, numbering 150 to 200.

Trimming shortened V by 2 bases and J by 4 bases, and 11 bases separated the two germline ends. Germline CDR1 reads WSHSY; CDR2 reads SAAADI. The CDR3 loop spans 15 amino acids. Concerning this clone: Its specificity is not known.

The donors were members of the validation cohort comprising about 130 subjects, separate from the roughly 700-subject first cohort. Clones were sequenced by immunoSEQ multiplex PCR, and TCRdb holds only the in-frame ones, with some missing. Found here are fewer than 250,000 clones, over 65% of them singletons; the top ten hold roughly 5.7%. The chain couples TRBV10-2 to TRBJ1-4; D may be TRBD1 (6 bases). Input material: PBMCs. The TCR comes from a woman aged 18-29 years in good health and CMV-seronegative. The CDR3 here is CASSEQQGLNEKLFF. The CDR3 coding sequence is TGCGCCAGCAGTGAGCAACAGGGTCTTAATGAAAAACTGTTTTTT.